The source of this T cell receptor (beta chain) is a study of blood T cell repertoires in COVID-19. Study-level information: PBMCs, B-cell-depleted T cells, or T cells provided the cDNA or gDNA that made up the material.

Assignment of participants to cohorts was predicated upon participant-reported clinical history. V dropped 2 bases and J dropped 1 base, with 5 bases sitting between them. The CDR3 is 14 amino acids. Germline V gene sequence: CDR1 KGHDR, CDR2 SFDVKD. Original data processing: Reference gene primer amplification yielded estimated nucleated cell counts. TCRdb's table, derived via immunoSEQ multiplex PCR, lists solely in-frame clones and lacks some. V, J and clone size were drawn from that table, and D and trimming were deduced from the DNA. The repertoire holds 250,000 to 300,000 clones, with around 90% as singletons.

The clonotype originates from a middle-aged woman who had recovered from COVID-19. The chain has TRBV24-1 and TRBJ1-5, with D hard to call. Source material: PBMCs or T cells enriched from blood (not recorded which). The CDR3: CATSDYTSNQPQHF. CDR3 DNA sequence: TGTGCCACCAGTGATTACACGAGCAATCAGCCCCAGCATTTT.